A selection of T cell receptor beta chains follows, all from one sample in a study of T cell responses to AZD1222 COVID-19 vaccine. TCRdb's table, derived via immunoSEQ multiplex PCR, lists solely in-frame clones and lacks some. The profile covers about 120,000 clones, with 92% appearing a single time and about 1.5% taken by the ten largest. Sequences were derived from peripheral blood, sampled on day 0 of AZD1222 vaccination. These receptors came from an adult in good health. CDR3s include the opening cysteine and the closing phenylalanine or tryptophan. The order of the fields is V gene, clone size, J gene, CDR3 length, D gene, CDR3 DNA, CDR3 protein. D genes are given only for firm matches. Part of the rows lack a size; the others show once, few, many or a class for expanded clones.

TRBV4-2,NA,TRBJ1-5,14,NA,TGTGCCAGCAGCCAAGATTCCCTTGATCAGCCCCAGCATTTT,CASSQDSLDQPQHF
TRBV6-5,NA,TRBJ2-7,13,NA,TGTGCCAGCAGAGTTACTTTCCCGGGACAACAGTACTTC,CASRVTFPGQQYF
TRBV19,NA,TRBJ2-2,15,NA,TGTGCCAGTAGTAATGCGGCCTCGAGGACCGGGGAGCTGTTTTTT,CASSNAASRTGELFF
TRBV18,NA,TRBJ1-2,15,TRBD1,TGTGCCAGCTCACCTAGGGACAGGGAAGGGCATGGCTACACCTTC,CASSPRDREGHGYTF
TRBV10-3,NA,TRBJ1-2,17,TRBD1,TGTGCCATCAGTGAGACTCCCGGGACAGGGGGCAACTATGGCTACACCTTC,CAISETPGTGGNYGYTF
TRBV11-2,NA,TRBJ1-2,17,TRBD1,TGTGCCAGCAGCTTAGATCGGACAGGCAATAGAGGCTATGGCTACACCTTC,CASSLDRTGNRGYGYTF
TRBV10-3,once,TRBJ1-5,14,NA,TGTGCCATCAGTGGAGCGGGAGGGGATCAGCCCCAGCATTTT,CAISGAGGDQPQHF
TRBV18,NA,TRBJ1-4,14,NA,TGTGCCAGCTCACCACGCTGGGGTGGTGAAAAACTGTTTTTT,CASSPRWGGEKLFF
TRBV20-1,NA,TRBJ1-1,11,NA,TGCAGTGCTAGTCGCGGAACTGAAGCTTTCTTT,CSASRGTEAFF
TRBV6-5,NA,TRBJ1-2,15,TRBD1,TGTGCCAGCAGTTACCGTCAGGGGGCCGGGTATGGCTACACCTTC,CASSYRQGAGYGYTF
TRBV6-5,NA,TRBJ2-7,15,NA,TGTGCCAGCACCCAAGGGTGGCAGGGTACTTACGAGCAGTACTTC,CASTQGWQGTYEQYF
TRBV30,NA,TRBJ2-7,13,NA,TGTGCCTGGAGTGTCAGGGGCTCCTACGAGCAGTACTTC,CAWSVRGSYEQYF
TRBV4-1,once,TRBJ2-3,15,NA,TGCGCCAGCAGCCAACAGGGATACGGGGCAGATACGCAGTATTTT,CASSQQGYGADTQYF
TRBV19,once,TRBJ1-3,18,TRBD1,TGTGCCAGTAGTTCCGGGACAGGAGTCATCGGCGCTGGAAACACCATATATTTT,CASSSGTGVIGAGNTIYF
TRBV27,NA,TRBJ2-3,17,TRBD2,TGTGCCAGCAGTGAAGGGAGCGGGAGTCACCGCACAGATACGCAGTATTTT,CASSEGSGSHRTDTQYF
TRBV7-2,NA,TRBJ1-2,13,NA,TGTGCCAGCAGCTCCGGACAGTACTATGGCTACACCTTC,CASSSGQYYGYTF
TRBV6-5,NA,TRBJ2-1,16,NA,TGTGCCAGCAGTTACCTTTCGGACCCTTCCCCCGGTGAGCAGTTCTTC,CASSYLSDPSPGEQFF
TRBV20-1,NA,TRBJ1-2,12,NA,TGCAGTGCTAGTCTCCAGGGAGACGGCTACACCTTC,CSASLQGDGYTF
TRBV5-4,NA,TRBJ1-1,14,TRBD1,TGTGCCAGCAGCCAGGGGCAGGGGGCGACTGAAGCTTTCTTT,CASSQGQGATEAFF
TRBV24-1,NA,TRBJ1-6,19,NA,TGTGCCACCATCCCGAGACAGCCTTTACCTAGCTCCTATAATTCACCCCTCCACTTT,CATIPRQPLPSSYNSPLHF
TRBV2,NA,TRBJ1-1,15,TRBD1,TGTGCCAGCACCCAGGACAGGGCGGTGAACACTGAAGCTTTCTTT,CASTQDRAVNTEAFF
TRBV19,NA,TRBJ1-3,15,NA,TGTGCCAGTAGTGTCACAGGGCTCTCTGGAAACACCATATATTTT,CASSVTGLSGNTIYF
TRBV7-9,NA,TRBJ1-4,16,NA,TGTGCCAGCAGCACCTCCAACACGCTTGCTAATGAAAAACTGTTTTTT,CASSTSNTLANEKLFF
TRBV7-3,NA,TRBJ2-2,21,TRBD2,TGTGCCAGCAGCTCATCCCAGTCGGAGGGACTCTGGCGGGAGGGCACCGGGGAGCTGTTTTTT,CASSSSQSEGLWREGTGELFF
TRBV6-5,NA,TRBJ1-5,15,NA,TGTGCCAGCAGTAGATTGATCGGAAGCAATCAGCCCCAGCATTTT,CASSRLIGSNQPQHF
TRBV2,NA,TRBJ2-7,14,NA,TGTGCCAGCAGTGAATGGGAGGTAAGGGACGAGCAGTACTTC,CASSEWEVRDEQYF
TRBV5-6,NA,TRBJ2-3,14,NA,TGTGCCAGCAGCTTGTGGTGGGGTGGAGATACGCAGTATTTT,CASSLWWGGDTQYF
TRBV6-5,NA,TRBJ2-7,15,TRBD1,TGTGCCAGCAGTTATTACTTGGGACAGTCCTACGAGCAGTACTTC,CASSYYLGQSYEQYF
TRBV2,NA,TRBJ1-4,13,NA,TGTGCCAGCAGTGGCCAGCTTTCTGAAAAACTGTTTTTT,CASSGQLSEKLFF
TRBV7-3,once,TRBJ1-1,13,NA,TGTGCCAGCAGGAGACAGGAGAACACTGAAGCTTTCTTT,CASRRQENTEAFF
TRBV10-2,once,TRBJ1-1,16,NA,TGCGCCAGCAGTTCCCCGATCGGGGGGCGCGGCACTGAAGCTTTCTTT,CASSSPIGGRGTEAFF
TRBV5-8,NA,TRBJ1-1,14,NA,TGTGCCAGCAGCTTGGAACAGCTTAACACTGAAGCTTTCTTT,CASSLEQLNTEAFF
TRBV7-2,NA,TRBJ2-1,13,TRBD2,TGTGCCAGCAGCCGGATCACTAGCGGAGAGCAGTTCTTC,CASSRITSGEQFF
TRBV6-5,NA,TRBJ2-3,15,NA,TGTGCCAGCAGGAGACTCAGGTTTGAAGGAGATACGCAGTATTTT,CASRRLRFEGDTQYF
TRBV9,NA,TRBJ2-2,16,TRBD2,TGTGCCAGCAGCGAGCCTTGGGGGGGACACACCGGGGAGCTGTTTTTT,CASSEPWGGHTGELFF
TRBV6-5,NA,TRBJ1-1,16,NA,TGTGCCAGCAGTTACTCCGGCGGCGCTGTGAACACTGAAGCTTTCTTT,CASSYSGGAVNTEAFF
TRBV2,NA,TRBJ1-2,14,NA,TGTGCCAGCAGTGAAAGGGGCCCTGTCTATGGCTACACCTTC,CASSERGPVYGYTF
TRBV15,NA,TRBJ1-4,14,TRBD1,TGTGCCACCAGCAGGGACAGGGTGAATGAAAAACTGTTTTTT,CATSRDRVNEKLFF
TRBV7-9,NA,TRBJ2-7,14,NA,TGTGCCAGCAGCTTAGGGGGCGAGGTCCACGAGCAGTACTTC,CASSLGGEVHEQYF
TRBV4-1,NA,TRBJ1-5,16,TRBD1,TGCGCCAGCAGCCAAGGGGGGACAGGGGGGAATCAGCCCCAGCATTTT,CASSQGGTGGNQPQHF